This paragraph covers one T cell receptor beta chain sequence. In its sample, this clone was seen a few times. No antigen is known for it. This is a mouse receptor, so gene names and germline sequences are those of the mouse. From the germline J gene comes the end of the CDR3, since the read stops 4 residues before it. Cells from mouse cutaneous lymph nodes were pooled, stained for CD4, CD8alpha, NKG2D, NKG2ACE and other markers, and then sorted on a BD Influx. The library was prepared using the immunoSEQ multiplex PCR assay. For TCR sequencing, RNA was extracted from every sample and reverse transcribed into cDNA to serve as template. First-strand cDNA was synthesized using SuperScript III with a 2:1 mix of oligo-dT and random hexamers. A synthetic immune receptor repertoire was used to measure amplification bias, and any remaining bias was corrected computationally. Sequencing of the libraries was done on Illumina HiSeq with 60 bp reads that cover the CDR3, reading from J toward V. As for how the authors treated the data: Raw reads were preprocessed to remove errors, and CDR3 was defined according to IMGT conventions as the region from the conserved cysteine to phenylalanine. Clonality was computed as 1 minus the Shannon entropy, with the entropy normalized by log2 of the number of productive unique TCRs. Whether each scalp clone was CD4 or CD8 was inferred by checking scalp TCRbeta sequences against the CD4 and CD8 repertoires from sorted blood. TCRdb took this table from immuneACCESS and kept in-frame rearrangements with V and J called. Such tables lack part of the clones; where checked against another copy, unresolved V genes explain under half of the gap, and the rest is unexplained. V and J calls and clone size come straight from that table; D and trimming were deduced from the DNA. For this sample, 200,000 to 300,000 clones are listed, none of them singletons. Clones ranked in the top ten supply approximately 1.2% of the sample.

The entry originates in a study of CD8+ T cells in alopecia areata (dated by TCRdb to between 2017 and 2018). The study in broad terms: Skin from C3H/HeJ donors with spontaneous alopecia (about 6-13 months old) was grafted onto female C3H/HeJ recipients aged roughly 6-11 weeks. The study used high-throughput TCRbeta sequencing to examine T cell clonal expansion in alopecia areata, in both the C3H/HeJ mouse model and human patients. In humans, TCRbeta sequencing was performed on scalp tissue and on sorted CD4+ and CD8+ peripheral blood T cells from healthy controls and from patients with patchy or totalis/universalis alopecia areata. Scalp clonality was compared among normal scalp (n=4), patchy alopecia areata scalp (n=8), and alopecia totalis/universalis scalp (n=8). RNA was obtained with the PAXgene miRNA kit for fixed scalp, the miRNeasy kit for PBMCs, and the RNeasy kit for mouse skin. TCRbeta CDR3 regions were amplified by immunoSEQ multiplex PCR using 35 Vbeta forward and 13 Jbeta reverse primers.

The paper's findings and limits, for the study overall: Shared TCR sequences between patients were less evident than in mice, which may be partly attributable to HLA diversity in the patient population. Higher clonality and more expanded CD8+ clones were observed in lesional scalp than in normal scalp, particularly in alopecia totalis/universalis, a finding suggestive of antigenic drive. Resident alphabeta T cells in normal human skin are also sequenced, complicating scalp TCR repertoire analysis, unlike mouse skin dominated by gammadelta T cells.

Via the germline V gene, CDR1 is NSHNY and CDR2 SYGAGN. Inclusive of the bounding cysteine and phenylalanine, the CDR3 is 13 residues long. The DNA covers only part of the CDR3, 27 bases in frame from base 1. The sequenced material came from CD4+ T cells sorted from a lymph node. The chain uses TRBV13-1 and TRBJ1-1; 9 bases in the junction line up with TRBD1. The receptor comes from a C3H/HeJ mouse with alopecia areata. The MHC haplotype of this strain is H2-k. CDR3 DNA (partial): TGTGCCAGCAGTGAACAGGGGGCTCCA. It specifies CASSEQGAP. The whole CDR3 protein reads CASSEQGAPEVFF.